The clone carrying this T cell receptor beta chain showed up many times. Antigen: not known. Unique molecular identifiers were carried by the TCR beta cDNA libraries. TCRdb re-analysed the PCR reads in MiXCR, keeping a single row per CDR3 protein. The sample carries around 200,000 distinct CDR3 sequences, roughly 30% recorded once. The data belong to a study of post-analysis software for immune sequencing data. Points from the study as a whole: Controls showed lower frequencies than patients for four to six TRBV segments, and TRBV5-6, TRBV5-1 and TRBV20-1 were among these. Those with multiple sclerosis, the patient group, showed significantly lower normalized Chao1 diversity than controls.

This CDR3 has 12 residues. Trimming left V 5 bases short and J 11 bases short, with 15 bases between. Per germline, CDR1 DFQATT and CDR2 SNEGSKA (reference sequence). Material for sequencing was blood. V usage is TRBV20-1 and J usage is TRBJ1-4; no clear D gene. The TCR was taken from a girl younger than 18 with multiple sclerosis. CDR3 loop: CSAPRGEAKLFF. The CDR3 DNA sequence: TGCAGTGCTCCCCGGGGAGAAGCGAAACTGTTTTTT.